One TCR beta chain is described in this entry. No antigen is known for it. This sample is drawn from a study of T cell responses to AZD1222 COVID-19 vaccine. Study-level results: Spike regions recognized by vaccine-associated CD4 TCRs spanned the protein, led by 160-218 and 743-854. Scientists sampled the repertoires only once the peak T cell response had passed.

Assay: immunoSEQ multiplex PCR; the TCRdb copy retains only in-frame clones and omits some. In the table there are about 130,000 clones, 90% to 95% of which are singletons. The CDR3 length is 17 residues. Trimming shortened V by 4 bases and J by 8 bases, and 23 bases separated the two germline ends. Germline CDR1 reads SEHNR; CDR2 reads FQNEAQ (reference sequence). The source material was peripheral blood, sampled on day 0 of AZD1222 vaccination. The chain joins TRBV7-9 to TRBJ2-2; no clear D. The receptor was derived from an adult in good health. This chain's CDR3 is CASSSTTEGRNVGELFF. CDR3 sequence (DNA): TGTGCCAGCAGCTCCACGACGGAAGGACGGAATGTAGGGGAGCTGTTTTTT.